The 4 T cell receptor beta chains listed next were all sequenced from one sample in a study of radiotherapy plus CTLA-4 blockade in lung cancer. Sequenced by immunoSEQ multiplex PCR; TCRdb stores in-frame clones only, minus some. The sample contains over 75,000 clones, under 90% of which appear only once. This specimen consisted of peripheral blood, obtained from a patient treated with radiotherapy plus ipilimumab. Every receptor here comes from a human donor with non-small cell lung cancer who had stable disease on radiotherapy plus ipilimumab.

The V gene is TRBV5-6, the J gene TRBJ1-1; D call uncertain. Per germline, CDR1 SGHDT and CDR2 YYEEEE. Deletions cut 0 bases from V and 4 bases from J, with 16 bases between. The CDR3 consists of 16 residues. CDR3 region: CASSLVDSGEATEAFF. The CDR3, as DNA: TGTGCCAGCAGCTTGGTTGATTCCGGGGAAGCCACTGAAGCTTTCTTT.

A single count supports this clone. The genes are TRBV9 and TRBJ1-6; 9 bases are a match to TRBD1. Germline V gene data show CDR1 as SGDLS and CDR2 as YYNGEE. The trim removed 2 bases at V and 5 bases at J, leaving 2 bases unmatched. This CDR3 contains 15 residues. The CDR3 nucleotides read TGTGCCAGCAGCGTTAGGACAGGGGATAATTCACCCCTCCACTTT. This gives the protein CASSVRTGDNSPLHF.

CDR3 sequence: CSATRADEQYF. In DNA, the CDR3 is TGCAGCGCGACCAGGGCTGACGAGCAGTACTTC. The V and J genes are TRBV29-1 and TRBJ2-7, with D perhaps TRBD1 (5 bases). V lost 7 bases, J lost 5 bases, and 12 bases lay in between. The CDR3 is 11 amino acids. CDR1 is SQVTM, CDR2 ANQGSEA, per germline.

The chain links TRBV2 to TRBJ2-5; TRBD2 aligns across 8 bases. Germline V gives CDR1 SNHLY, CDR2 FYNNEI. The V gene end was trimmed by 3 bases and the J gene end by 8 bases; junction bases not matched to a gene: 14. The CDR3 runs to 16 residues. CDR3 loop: CASSDPPSGSRGTQYF. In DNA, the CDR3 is TGTGCCAGCAGTGATCCGCCTAGCGGGTCACGAGGTACCCAGTACTTC.